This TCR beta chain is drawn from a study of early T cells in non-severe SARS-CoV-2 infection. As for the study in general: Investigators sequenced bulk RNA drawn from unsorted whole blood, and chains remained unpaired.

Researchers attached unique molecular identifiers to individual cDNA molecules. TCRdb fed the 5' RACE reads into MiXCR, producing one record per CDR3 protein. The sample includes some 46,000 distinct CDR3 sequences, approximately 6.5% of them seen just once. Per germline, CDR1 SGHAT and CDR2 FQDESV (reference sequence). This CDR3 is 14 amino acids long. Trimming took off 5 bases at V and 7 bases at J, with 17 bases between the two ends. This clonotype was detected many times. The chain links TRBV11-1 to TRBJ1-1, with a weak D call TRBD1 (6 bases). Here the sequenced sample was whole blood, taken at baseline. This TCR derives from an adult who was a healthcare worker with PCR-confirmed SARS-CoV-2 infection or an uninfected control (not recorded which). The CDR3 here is CASSKGTSPFEAFF. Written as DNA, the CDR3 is TGTGCCAGCAGCAAGGGGACATCTCCCTTTGAAGCTTTCTTT.